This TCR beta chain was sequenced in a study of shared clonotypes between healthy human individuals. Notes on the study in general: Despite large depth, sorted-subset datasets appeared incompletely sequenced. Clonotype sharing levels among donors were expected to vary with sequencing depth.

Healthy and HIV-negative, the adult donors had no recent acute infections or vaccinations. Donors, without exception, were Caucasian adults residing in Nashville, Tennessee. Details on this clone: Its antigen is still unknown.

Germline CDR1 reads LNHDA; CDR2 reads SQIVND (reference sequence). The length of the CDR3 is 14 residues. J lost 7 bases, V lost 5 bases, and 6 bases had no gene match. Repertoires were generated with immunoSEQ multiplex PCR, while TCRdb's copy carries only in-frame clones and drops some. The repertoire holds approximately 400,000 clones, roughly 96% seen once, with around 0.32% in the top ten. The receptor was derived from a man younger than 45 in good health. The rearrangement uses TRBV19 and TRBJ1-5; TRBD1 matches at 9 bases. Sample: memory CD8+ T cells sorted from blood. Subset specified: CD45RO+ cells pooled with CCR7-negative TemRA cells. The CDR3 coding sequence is TGTGCCAGTAGTCCGCGGGACAGGGAACAGCCCCAGCATTTT. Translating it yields CASSPRDREQPQHF.